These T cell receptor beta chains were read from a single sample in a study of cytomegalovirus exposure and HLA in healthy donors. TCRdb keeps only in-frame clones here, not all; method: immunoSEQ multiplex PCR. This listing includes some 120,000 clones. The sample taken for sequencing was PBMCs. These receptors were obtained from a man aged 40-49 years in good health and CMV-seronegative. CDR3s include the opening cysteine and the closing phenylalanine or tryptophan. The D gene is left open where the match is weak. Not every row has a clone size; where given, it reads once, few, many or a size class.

DNA: TGTGCCAGCAGCCGGACAGGGGGAGCAGATACGCAGTATTTT
CDR3: CASSRTGGADTQYF
size: .
V: TRBV7-3
D: TRBD1
J: TRBJ2-3

DNA: TGTGCCATCAGAGACAGGGGGGCTAACTATGGCTACACCTTC
CDR3: CAIRDRGANYGYTF
size: .
V: TRBV10-3
D: TRBD1
J: TRBJ1-2

DNA: TGTGCCAGCAGCAACGGGTACTGGGCTAATGAAAAACTGTTTTTT
CDR3: CASSNGYWANEKLFF
size: .
V: TRBV11-3
D: .
J: TRBJ1-4

DNA: TGTGCCAGCAGTGAAGAGGCCGGGGGCACTGAAGCTTTCTTT
CDR3: CASSEEAGGTEAFF
size: .
V: TRBV6-4
D: .
J: TRBJ1-1

DNA: TGCGCCAGCGGCCGCCGGGACAGGGGGAAAGAGACCCAGTACTTC
CDR3: CASGRRDRGKETQYF
size: .
V: TRBV5-1
D: TRBD1
J: TRBJ2-5

DNA: TGTGCCAGTAGGCCCAAAGGGGCAGATACGCAGTATTTT
CDR3: CASRPKGADTQYF
size: .
V: TRBV19
D: .
J: TRBJ2-3

DNA: TGTGCCAGCAGTTACGGGGTGACAGGCCAGCCCCAGCATTTT
CDR3: CASSYGVTGQPQHF
size: .
V: TRBV6-5
D: .
J: TRBJ1-5

DNA: TGCGCCAGCAGCTTTGGACTAGCGGCCCTACCCTACGAGCAGTACTTC
CDR3: CASSFGLAALPYEQYF
size: .
V: TRBV5-1
D: TRBD2
J: TRBJ2-7

DNA: TGTGCCAGCAGTTTTCGGGGGGCGATGAACACTGAAGCTTTCTTT
CDR3: CASSFRGAMNTEAFF
size: .
V: TRBV28
D: .
J: TRBJ1-1

DNA: TGTGCCAGCAGTTTTGGAGGGGGGGGGCCCTACGAGCAGTACTTC
CDR3: CASSFGGGGPYEQYF
size: .
V: TRBV28
D: .
J: TRBJ2-7

DNA: TGTGCCTGGAGCATGTTCGGGACAGCAAACTACGAGCAGTACTTC
CDR3: CAWSMFGTANYEQYF
size: .
V: TRBV30
D: TRBD1
J: TRBJ2-7

DNA: TGTGCCAGCTCACCGTTGACAGGGGACAATGAGCAGTTCTTC
CDR3: CASSPLTGDNEQFF
size: .
V: TRBV18
D: TRBD1
J: TRBJ2-1

DNA: TGTGCCAGCTCGCCCTTTGGGCGACAGTCTGGGAACACTGAAGCTTTCTTT
CDR3: CASSPFGRQSGNTEAFF
size: .
V: TRBV18
D: .
J: TRBJ1-1

DNA: TGCGCCAGCAGCGCGGGGGCCAACGTCCTGACTTTC
CDR3: CASSAGANVLTF
size: .
V: TRBV5-1
D: .
J: TRBJ2-6

DNA: TGTGCCAGCAGCCATCTAGCGGGATCACCGGATACGCAGTATTTT
CDR3: CASSHLAGSPDTQYF
size: .
V: TRBV7-9
D: TRBD2
J: TRBJ2-3

DNA: TGTGCCAGTGCCTCTCGCCGGGAGTCCATCGATGAGCAGTTCTTC
CDR3: CASASRRESIDEQFF
size: .
V: TRBV19
D: .
J: TRBJ2-1

DNA: TGTGCCAGCAGCCTCGTCACAGGGGCCGAGCAGTACTTC
CDR3: CASSLVTGAEQYF
size: medium-sized
V: TRBV4-2
D: TRBD1
J: TRBJ2-7

DNA: TGCGCCAGCAGCCCCCGACTCAACTACGAGCAGTACTTC
CDR3: CASSPRLNYEQYF
size: .
V: TRBV4-3
D: .
J: TRBJ2-7

DNA: TGTGCCTGGAGTGTACTTCGCGGGGGCCCCACAGATACGCAGTATTTT
CDR3: CAWSVLRGGPTDTQYF
size: .
V: TRBV30
D: .
J: TRBJ2-3

DNA: TGTGCCAGCAGCCGACTAGCTCCACTCCATAGCACAGATACGCAGTATTTT
CDR3: CASSRLAPLHSTDTQYF
size: .
V: TRBV27
D: TRBD2
J: TRBJ2-3

DNA: TGTGCCAGTGCTCGGGGTAGCTCCTACGAGCAGTACTTC
CDR3: CASARGSSYEQYF
size: .
V: TRBV9
D: .
J: TRBJ2-7

DNA: TGTGCCAGCAGCCAAGGGGTACTAGCTACTAGGACAGATACGCAGTATTTT
CDR3: CASSQGVLATRTDTQYF
size: .
V: TRBV4-2
D: .
J: TRBJ2-3

DNA: TGTGCCAGCAGCTTAGGGACAGGCATTCCACGGGACACTGAAGCTTTCTTT
CDR3: CASSLGTGIPRDTEAFF
size: .
V: TRBV5-6
D: TRBD1
J: TRBJ1-1

DNA: TGTGCCTGGAGTGCAGGGAAGAGCGAGCAGTACTTC
CDR3: CAWSAGKSEQYF
size: .
V: TRBV30
D: .
J: TRBJ2-7

DNA: TGTGCCAGCAGTGGCCGGGACAGGGCCGTGAATGAGCAGTTCTTC
CDR3: CASSGRDRAVNEQFF
size: .
V: TRBV6-1
D: TRBD1
J: TRBJ2-1

DNA: TGCGCCAGCAGCCAAGATGGGGCGGGAGGGAGCACAGATACGCAGTATTTT
CDR3: CASSQDGAGGSTDTQYF
size: .
V: TRBV4-3
D: TRBD2
J: TRBJ2-3

DNA: TGCAGCGTTGAATCGGGGGCTGGTAGCGGGACGACCCAGTACTTC
CDR3: CSVESGAGSGTTQYF
size: .
V: TRBV29-1
D: TRBD2
J: TRBJ2-5

DNA: TGTGCCAGCAGCTTAGAGGGGCAGACGAACACTGAAGCTTTCTTT
CDR3: CASSLEGQTNTEAFF
size: .
V: TRBV7-2
D: .
J: TRBJ1-1

DNA: TGCAGCGTCAAAGAGGGTGGGGCAGGGGGCACTGAAGCTTTCTTT
CDR3: CSVKEGGAGGTEAFF
size: .
V: TRBV29-1
D: TRBD1
J: TRBJ1-1

DNA: TGCGCCAGCAGTCAATACCGGGTCTTTGAGGATGAGCAGTTCTTC
CDR3: CASSQYRVFEDEQFF
size: .
V: TRBV5-1
D: .
J: TRBJ2-1

DNA: TGTGCCAGCAGCTTACCGAAAACAGGGGCTGCGGGAGGGCGCGACGAGCAGTACTTC
CDR3: CASSLPKTGAAGGRDEQYF
size: .
V: TRBV7-9
D: TRBD2
J: TRBJ2-7

DNA: TGTGCCAGCAGTGCTTCTAGCGGGACCATATACAATGAGCAGTTCTTC
CDR3: CASSASSGTIYNEQFF
size: .
V: TRBV6-4
D: TRBD2
J: TRBJ2-1

DNA: TGTGCCAGCAGCGATCTTACTAGGGTCACAGATACGCAGTATTTT
CDR3: CASSDLTRVTDTQYF
size: .
V: TRBV9
D: .
J: TRBJ2-3

DNA: TGTGCCAGCTCACCCGGGACTAGCGGGAGCAATGAGCAGTTCTTC
CDR3: CASSPGTSGSNEQFF
size: .
V: TRBV18
D: TRBD2
J: TRBJ2-1

DNA: TGTGCCAGCTCACCTTCCCCGGGACAGGGGAAGAGCAATCAGCCCCAGCATTTT
CDR3: CASSPSPGQGKSNQPQHF
size: .
V: TRBV18
D: TRBD1
J: TRBJ1-5

DNA: TGTGCCAGCAGTTTACGGGGGATTGACCAGCCCCAGCATTTT
CDR3: CASSLRGIDQPQHF
size: .
V: TRBV27
D: .
J: TRBJ1-5

DNA: TGTGCCAGCAGCTTAGCGACAGGGGGCGAAGCTTTCTTT
CDR3: CASSLATGGEAFF
size: .
V: TRBV11-3
D: TRBD1
J: TRBJ1-1

DNA: TGCAGCGGGCGGCGGGAGGACAATGAGCAGTTCTTC
CDR3: CSGRREDNEQFF
size: .
V: TRBV29-1
D: TRBD2
J: TRBJ2-1

DNA: TGTGCCAGCAGCCCTCCGGGACAGGCGAACACCGGGGAGCTGTTTTTT
CDR3: CASSPPGQANTGELFF
size: .
V: TRBV5-4
D: TRBD1
J: TRBJ2-2

DNA: TGTGCCAGCAGCCTGACTAGCGGGGCCTACAATGAGCAGTTCTTC
CDR3: CASSLTSGAYNEQFF
size: .
V: TRBV13
D: TRBD2
J: TRBJ2-1

DNA: TGTGCCAGCAGTGACTCGGGACAAATATCTGAAGCTTTCTTT
CDR3: CASSDSGQISEAFF
size: medium-sized
V: TRBV6-4
D: .
J: TRBJ1-1

DNA: TGTGCCAGCACTAGCGGGTATCAAGAGACCCAGTACTTC
CDR3: CASTSGYQETQYF
size: .
V: TRBV4-2
D: TRBD2
J: TRBJ2-5

DNA: TGTGCCAGCAGTTTGGGACTAGCGGGTAGGAGGGGGTCCTACAATGAGCAGTTCTTC
CDR3: CASSLGLAGRRGSYNEQFF
size: .
V: TRBV27
D: TRBD2
J: TRBJ2-1

DNA: TGTGCCATCAGTGCGGGTAGCGGTACATCCTACAATGAGCAGTTCTTC
CDR3: CAISAGSGTSYNEQFF
size: .
V: TRBV10-3
D: .
J: TRBJ2-1

DNA: TGTGCCAGCAGCTTAGGACTAGCGGGGGTCTACGAGCAGTACTTC
CDR3: CASSLGLAGVYEQYF
size: .
V: TRBV7-9
D: TRBD2
J: TRBJ2-7

DNA: TGTGCCAGCAGCGTATCCTCGGGGGTATACGAGCAGTACTTC
CDR3: CASSVSSGVYEQYF
size: .
V: TRBV9
D: .
J: TRBJ2-7

DNA: TGTGCCAGCAGTGTTTTCAGGGAGGGCACTGAAGCTTTCTTT
CDR3: CASSVFREGTEAFF
size: .
V: TRBV6-1
D: .
J: TRBJ1-1

DNA: TGCGCCAGCAGCCAAGGATTAGCGGGAGTTTTGACAGATACGCAGTATTTT
CDR3: CASSQGLAGVLTDTQYF
size: .
V: TRBV4-1
D: TRBD2
J: TRBJ2-3

DNA: TGTGCCAGCAGCGGCGGTGGTAGCGGATTCACAGATACGCAGTATTTT
CDR3: CASSGGGSGFTDTQYF
size: .
V: TRBV9
D: .
J: TRBJ2-3

DNA: TGTGCCAGTAAGGGAGGGTCGGGAACCTACGAGCAGTACTTC
CDR3: CASKGGSGTYEQYF
size: .
V: TRBV19
D: TRBD2
J: TRBJ2-7

DNA: TGTGCCAGCAGCCGCGGACTAGCAAAGAACACAGATACGCAGTATTTT
CDR3: CASSRGLAKNTDTQYF
size: .
V: TRBV13
D: TRBD2
J: TRBJ2-3